These T cell receptor beta chains were read from a single sample in a study of cytomegalovirus exposure and HLA in healthy donors. Data came from immunoSEQ multiplex PCR; TCRdb stores just in-frame clones and leaves some out. This table holds hundreds of thousands of clones, more than 75% found once. Input material: PBMCs. The origin of the receptors is a woman under 30 in good health and CMV-seropositive. Both conserved end residues are part of each CDR3. D genes are given only for firm matches. Size values are once, few and many counts, or a class for expanded clones, and some rows have none.

d_call clone_size j_call v_call cdr3_aa cdr3_nt
TRBD1 few TRBJ1-2 TRBV29-1 CSVRTGLNYGYTF TGCAGCGTCCGGACAGGGCTAAACTATGGCTACACCTTC
TRBD1 - TRBJ1-2 TRBV12-5 CASGLPTGHGYTF TGTGCTAGTGGTTTGCCGACAGGGCATGGCTACACCTTC
TRBD1 - TRBJ1-1 TRBV5-1 CASSPPFGQGGTEAFF TGCGCCAGCAGCCCACCCTTTGGACAGGGGGGCACTGAAGCTTTCTTT
TRBD1 - TRBJ1-2 TRBV7-2 CASSLARDSGYGYTF TGTGCCAGCAGCTTAGCTCGGGACAGCGGCTATGGCTACACCTTC
TRBD1 - TRBJ1-2 TRBV9 CASSVAPGQLNYGYTF TGTGCCAGCAGCGTAGCCCCGGGACAGTTAAACTATGGCTACACCTTC
TRBD1 - TRBJ1-3 TRBV9 CASSPGTGLRLGGNTIYF TGTGCCAGCAGCCCCGGGACAGGGCTACGACTAGGTGGAAACACCATATATTTT
TRBD1 - TRBJ2-7 TRBV6-4 CASSDTDRGVGEQYF TGTGCCAGCAGTGACACCGACAGGGGAGTGGGGGAGCAGTACTTC
- - TRBJ2-3 TRBV30 CAWSVSTTSADTQYF TGTGCCTGGAGTGTGTCGACTACGAGCGCAGATACGCAGTATTTT
- - TRBJ1-2 TRBV5-1 CASSLASPQALFYGYTF TGCGCCAGCAGCTTGGCGTCCCCTCAAGCCTTGTTCTATGGCTACACCTTC
- few TRBJ1-2 TRBV12-2 CASRLAESGIYGYTF TGTGCAAGTCGCTTAGCAGAGTCGGGTATCTATGGCTACACCTTC
- - TRBJ2-5 TRBV11-2 CASSLETLLETQYF TGTGCCAGCAGCTTAGAAACTTTACTCGAGACCCAGTACTTC
TRBD1 - TRBJ1-3 TRBV4-1 CASSQPLLAGGPGNTIYF TGCGCCAGCAGCCAACCCCTCCTGGCAGGGGGCCCTGGAAACACCATATATTTT
- - TRBJ2-7 TRBV11-2 CASSLEQGSYEQYF TGTGCCAGCAGCTTAGAGCAGGGCTCCTACGAGCAGTACTTC
TRBD1 - TRBJ1-2 TRBV28 CASSLATGQEDGYTF TGTGCCAGCAGTTTGGCCACGGGACAGGAAGATGGCTACACCTTC
- - TRBJ2-7 TRBV5-4 CASSSHRSSYEQYF TGTGCCAGCAGCTCCCACAGGAGCTCCTACGAGCAGTACTTC
- - TRBJ2-1 TRBV9 CASSVPRTGSGRYNEQFF TGTGCCAGCAGCGTCCCCAGGACTGGGAGCGGTAGATACAATGAGCAGTTCTTC
TRBD2 - TRBJ2-1 TRBV5-1 CASKLAGYNEQFF TGCGCCAGCAAACTAGCGGGGTACAATGAGCAGTTCTTC
TRBD2 once TRBJ2-3 TRBV7-9 CASNGGGTSTDTQYF TGTGCCTCCAACGGGGGAGGGACTAGCACAGATACGCAGTATTTT
TRBD1 - TRBJ2-2 TRBV19 CASRTGTGGAGELFF TGTGCCAGTAGGACCGGGACAGGGGGAGCCGGGGAGCTGTTTTTT
TRBD1 once TRBJ1-4 TRBV11-2 CASSVRQGAEKLFF TGTGCCAGCAGCGTTCGACAGGGGGCCGAAAAACTGTTTTTT
TRBD2 - TRBJ2-5 TRBV19 CASSYRGGETQYF TGTGCCAGTAGTTATCGGGGGGGAGAGACCCAGTACTTC
- - TRBJ1-1 TRBV5-1 CASSAEGWTEAFF TGCGCCAGCAGCGCGGAGGGGTGGACTGAAGCTTTCTTT
- - TRBJ1-3 TRBV29-1 CSVEEGNGNTIYF TGCAGCGTTGAGGAGGGGAACGGAAACACCATATATTTT
- - TRBJ2-7 TRBV15 CATSRERSPYEQYF TGTGCCACCAGCAGAGAGCGGAGCCCCTACGAGCAGTACTTC
- - TRBJ1-5 TRBV27 CASSLLGGNQPQHF TGTGCCAGCAGTTTATTAGGGGGAAATCAGCCCCAGCATTTT
- - TRBJ2-7 TRBV27 CASSEFGYEQYF TGTGCCAGCAGTGAGTTCGGCTACGAGCAGTACTTC
TRBD1 - TRBJ1-1 TRBV19 CASSIPDRGWDTEAFF TGTGCCAGTAGTATACCGGACAGGGGTTGGGACACTGAAGCTTTCTTT
- - TRBJ1-4 TRBV30 CAWSIGSGKLFF TGTGCCTGGAGTATCGGGAGCGGAAAACTGTTTTTT
- - TRBJ1-1 TRBV7-6 CASSAGTHLNTEAFF TGTGCCAGCAGCGCCGGGACACACCTGAACACTGAAGCTTTCTTT
- - TRBJ1-2 TRBV27 CATHNNYGYTF TGTGCCACGCACAACAACTATGGCTACACCTTC
TRBD2 - TRBJ2-3 TRBV27 CASSRTLASTDTQYF TGTGCCAGCAGTAGAACACTAGCGAGCACAGATACGCAGTATTTT
TRBD1 - TRBJ1-5 TRBV7-9 CASSLGTGDVWGNQPQHF TGTGCCAGCAGCTTAGGGACAGGGGACGTTTGGGGCAATCAGCCCCAGCATTTT
TRBD1 - TRBJ2-3 TRBV10-1 CASSESGGFFGDTQYF TGCGCCAGCAGTGAGTCAGGGGGCTTCTTCGGAGATACGCAGTATTTT
TRBD1 few TRBJ1-2 TRBV27 CASSYRTGGRYTF TGTGCCAGCAGTTACCGGACAGGGGGTCGCTACACCTTC
- - TRBJ1-4 TRBV27 CASSVETNEKLFF TGTGCCAGCAGTGTTGAGACTAATGAAAAACTGTTTTTT
TRBD1 - TRBJ1-5 TRBV15 CATSDDLRGRLSNQPQHF TGTGCCACCAGCGACGATCTTAGGGGGCGCCTGAGCAATCAGCCCCAGCATTTT
TRBD1 - TRBJ2-7 TRBV6-1 CASKSPGQAVYEQYF TGTGCCAGCAAGTCGCCGGGACAGGCCGTCTACGAGCAGTACTTC
- - TRBJ2-7 TRBV1 CTSSHPQGTLYEQYF TGCACCAGCAGTCACCCGCAGGGAACTCTCTACGAGCAGTACTTC
TRBD2 - TRBJ2-7 TRBV5-1 CASSPPSGSSYEQYF TGCGCCAGCAGCCCCCCCAGCGGGAGCTCCTACGAGCAGTACTTC
- - TRBJ1-1 TRBV19 CASSTGNTEAFF TGTGCCAGCTCGACAGGGAACACTGAAGCTTTCTTT
TRBD1 - TRBJ2-7 TRBV4-1 CASSRGQGPYEQYF TGCGCCAGCAGCCGAGGACAGGGACCCTACGAGCAGTACTTC
TRBD1 once TRBJ1-1 TRBV2 CASSEETRDRGKEAFF TGTGCCAGCTCGGAGGAGACCCGGGACAGGGGGAAAGAAGCTTTCTTT
TRBD1 - TRBJ2-7 TRBV7-2 CASSKVPGTVGNEQYF TGTGCCAGCAGCAAGGTCCCCGGGACAGTGGGGAACGAGCAGTACTTC
- few TRBJ1-2 TRBV18 CASSPLRQEGTGYTF TGTGCCAGCTCACCACTAAGACAGGAAGGGACTGGCTACACCTTC
- - TRBJ2-1 TRBV7-3 CATNVSTGALVSSYNEQFF TGTGCCACCAATGTAAGTACGGGAGCCCTAGTCTCCTCCTACAATGAGCAGTTCTTC